What follows are 18 T cell receptor beta chains derived from one specimen sequenced in a study of T cells in Graves' hyperthyroidism and ophthalmopathy. Template material for amplifying TCR beta CDR3 regions consisted of RNA transcripts. The TCR CDR3 first-round RT-PCR relied on the HTBI primer set. TCRdb re-analysed the multiplex PCR reads in MiXCR, keeping a single row per CDR3 protein. Among around 660,000 distinct CDR3 sequences listed, less than 45% were seen once. The specimen was peripheral blood or thyroid tissue (not recorded which). All receptors derive from an adult man with Graves' disease, either hyperthyroidism or ophthalmopathy (not recorded which).

Turning to this clonotype: A read error may account for a junction end that differs from germline. The CDR3 spells CASSEWTDEAEAFF. CDR3 sequence (DNA): TGTGCCAGCAGTGAATGGACAGATGAAGCTGAAGCTTTCTTT. This rearrangement joins TRBV10-3 to TRBJ1-1; possibly TRBD1 for D (6 bases). The CDR3 contains 14 residues. Germline-derived CDR1 and CDR2 are ENHRY and SYGVKD.

A note on this clonotype: A clone one base away is much larger, so this may be a read error. The CDR3 region has the DNA TGTGCCACCAGCAGAGCAGTTGGGACAGGGCGCGGGACCCAGCACTTC. Translation gives CATSRAVGTGRGTQHF. V is TRBV15 and J is TRBJ2-5; 9 bases are shared with TRBD1. The CDR3 has 16 amino acids. In germline, CDR1 is LNHNV, CDR2 YYDKDF (reference sequence).

This rearrangement joins TRBV10-2 to TRBJ1-5; 9 bases are a match to TRBD1. After removal of 7 bases from V and 4 bases from J, the junction contained 5 bases not matched to a gene. The CDR3 sequence is 14 residues long. Germline V gene lookup returns CDR1 WSHSY and CDR2 SAAADI. In DNA form, the CDR3 reads TGCGCCAGCACCTCGACAGGGGGAAATCAGCCCCAGCATTTT. Its translation is CASTSTGGNQPQHF.

Regarding this clonotype: Its ends do not fully match the called genes, so a read error is possible. V usage is TRBV7-7 and J usage is TRBJ1-4; D perhaps matches TRBD1 (5 bases). Looked up from germline, CDR1 is SSHAT and CDR2 is FNYEAQ (reference sequence). The CDR3 is 14 amino acids. CDR3 in amino acids: CASSAGTGDGKLFF. The CDR3 DNA reads TGTGCTAGCAGCGCCGGGACCGGGGATGGAAAACTGTTTTTT.

The sample holds a few counts of this clonotype. CDR3 protein: CASSLAGGLEQYF. DNA of the CDR3: TGTGCCAGCAGCTTAGCGGGGGGACTCGAGCAGTACTTC. The J gene is TRBJ2-7, the V gene TRBV7-2; D perhaps matches TRBD2 (6 bases). Deletions cut 0 bases from V and 6 bases from J, with 9 bases between. Germline CDR1 is SGHTA and CDR2 is FQGNSA. CDR3 length: 13 residues.

Points on this clonotype: Possible read error: a much larger clone is one base away. The chain employs TRBV10-3 and TRBJ2-5; D tentatively fits TRBD1 or TRBD2 (5 bases each). Germline V lookup: CDR1 ENHRY, CDR2 SYGVKD. The CDR3 is 13 residues long. Trimming removed 6 bases from V and 5 bases from J, with 13 bases in between. CDR3 region: CAIRPAGAETQYF. Here the CDR3 DNA reads TGTGCCATCAGGCCGGCCGGGGCGGAGACCCAGTACTTC.

On this clonotype itself: One junction end does not reproduce the germline sequence, and a read error may be involved. This chain joins TRBV6-1 and TRBJ2-7; D could derive from TRBD1 or TRBD2 (5 bases each). The CDR3 is 12 amino acids. Looked up from germline, CDR1 is MNHNS and CDR2 is SASEGT. CDR3 nucleotides: TGTGCCAGCAGGCAGGGAACACGGGATTTTTCCTTC. Amino acid sequence: CASRQGTRDFSF.

This clonotype has at least ten counts. The chain has TRBV7-9 and TRBJ2-2, with D possibly matching TRBD1 (6 bases). The ends were cut back, 7 bases at V and 7 bases at J, with 13 bases in the middle. Germline V lookup: CDR1 SEHNR, CDR2 FQNEAQ (reference sequence). This CDR3 contains 13 residues. CDR3 loop: CASTRTEGGELFF. The CDR3, as DNA: TGTGCCAGCACCAGGACAGAAGGCGGGGAGCTGTTTTTT.

The V call is TRBV25-1, the J call TRBJ1-1, with TRBD1 matching 8 bases. This CDR3 region has 15 residues. Trimming took 3 bases from V and 1 from J; bases not matched to a gene: 4. The germline CDR1 and CDR2 sequences are MGHDK and SYGVNS. DNA for the CDR3: TGTGCCAGCAGTGAGGTGACAGGGGAGAACACTGAAGCTTTCTTT. It translates to CASSEVTGENTEAFF.

The rearrangement uses TRBV29-1 and TRBJ1-5, with no clear D. The V end lost 7 bases, the J end lost 0 bases, and 16 bases lay between the germline ends. Germline CDR1 SQVTM, CDR2 ANQGSEA. The CDR3 consists of 15 residues. DNA of the CDR3: TGCAGCGGATCTACGGGAGTTTATAGCAATCAGCCCCAGCATTTT. This codes for CSGSTGVYSNQPQHF. Drawing the rest from reference TRBV29-1 and TRBJ1-5, the complete variable domain is SAVISQKPSRDICQRGTSLTIQCQVDSQVTMMFWYRQQPGQSLTLIATANQGSEATYESGFVIDKFPISRPNLTFSTLTVSNMSPEDSSIYLCSGSTGVYSNQPQHFGDGTRLSIL.

The genes are TRBV29-1 and TRBJ1-4; 9 bases line up with TRBD1. The CDR3 covers 14 residues. CDR1 and CDR2 (germline): SQVTM, ANQGSEA. J gave up 8 bases and V 5 bases, and 9 bases lay outside the gene matches. Written as DNA, the CDR3 is TGCAGCGTTAACCCCGGGACAGGGCGAGAAAAACTGTTTTTT. Protein product: CSVNPGTGREKLFF.

This clonotype was seen more than once but under ten times. V gene TRBV29-1 combines with J gene TRBJ2-5; TRBD2 aligns across 8 bases. The CDR3 runs 14 residues. Germline-derived CDR1 and CDR2 are SQVTM and ANQGSEA. V shed 4 bases and J 5 bases; nucleotides not matched to a gene: 9. In DNA, the CDR3 is TGCAGCGTTGCTGGGCTAGCGGGCGGCGAGACCCAGTACTTC. It codes for CSVAGLAGGETQYF.

The chain has TRBV6-5 and TRBJ1-4; D might be TRBD1 (5 bases). The germline V gene has CDR1 MNHEY and CDR2 SVGAGI. This CDR3 comprises 13 residues. V was clipped by 6 bases and J by 4 bases, with 9 bases between them. CDR3 region: CASSYGGNEKLFF. The CDR3 coding sequence is TGTGCCAGCAGCTACGGGGGTAATGAAAAACTGTTTTTT.

Only a few counts were recorded for this clonotype. The chain uses TRBV6-4 and TRBJ1-5; 7 bases align to TRBD1. The CDR3 length is 15 residues. Per germline, CDR1 MRHNA and CDR2 SNTAGT. Trimming took 4 bases from V and 1 from J; bases not matched to a gene: 4. The CDR3: CASSAQGQSNQPQHF. The CDR3, as DNA: TGTGCCAGCAGTGCTCAGGGACAGAGCAATCAGCCCCAGCATTTT.

This clonotype was seen at least ten times. V gene TRBV20-1 combines with J gene TRBJ1-2; no definite D call. Trimming left V 0 bases short and J 7 bases short, with 3 bases between. Germline loops: CDR1 DFQATT, CDR2 SNEGSKA (reference sequence). This CDR3 is 10 amino acids long. The CDR3 loop reads CSARDSGYTF. The DNA of the CDR3 is TGCAGTGCTAGAGATAGTGGCTACACCTTC.

The CDR3: CASSTFPGQGYGYTF. As DNA, the CDR3 is TGTGCCAGTAGTACTTTCCCGGGACAGGGGTATGGCTACACCTTC. The V and J genes are TRBV19 and TRBJ1-2, with 10 positions matching TRBD1. This CDR3 spans 15 amino acids. Germline V gene data show CDR1 as LNHDA and CDR2 as SQIVND (reference sequence). J lost 5 bases, V lost 4 bases, and 7 bases had no gene match.

The CDR3 region is CASSPSRVLHF. The DNA of the CDR3 is TGTGCCAGCAGCCCTAGCCGGGTCCTCCACTTT. The V and J genes are TRBV7-2 and TRBJ1-6; D unclear. This CDR3 region has 11 residues. The germline V gene encodes CDR1 SGHTA and CDR2 FQGNSA. The V end lost 5 bases, the J end lost 15 bases, and 11 bases lay between the germline ends.

The chain joins TRBV10-3 to TRBJ1-6; TRBD1 matches 8 bases. This CDR3 comprises 14 residues. Unmatched junction bases numbered 4, after V lost 5 bases and J lost 7 bases. The germline gives CDR1 ENHRY, CDR2 SYGVKD. CDR3 protein: CAISNRQGNSPLHF. The CDR3 nucleotides read TGTGCCATCAGTAATAGACAGGGGAATTCACCCCTCCACTTT.